What follows are 25 T cell receptor beta chains derived from one specimen sequenced in a study of T cells in Graves' hyperthyroidism and ophthalmopathy. Using RNA transcripts as the source, TCR beta CDR3 regions were amplified. The TCR CDR3 first-round RT-PCR relied on the HTBI primer set. TCRdb re-called the multiplex PCR reads with MiXCR, one entry per CDR3 protein. The data contain about 570,000 distinct CDR3 sequences, approximately 44% of them seen just once; the ten biggest clones take up roughly 19%. Material: peripheral blood or thyroid tissue (not recorded which). The receptor set was obtained from an adult woman with Graves' disease, either hyperthyroidism or ophthalmopathy (not recorded which).

V usage is TRBV29-1 and J usage is TRBJ2-7; 8 bases map to TRBD1. The V gene end was trimmed by 7 bases and the J gene end by 3 bases; junction bases not matched to a gene: 2. The germline CDR1 and CDR2 sequences are SQVTM and ANQGSEA. The CDR3 totals 11 residues. This CDR3 is CSADRGYEQYF. DNA of the CDR3: TGCAGCGCCGACAGGGGCTACGAGCAGTACTTC.

The V and J genes are TRBV10-2 and TRBJ2-7, with 7 bases that match TRBD1. Germline-derived CDR1 and CDR2 are WSHSY and SAAADI. This CDR3 is built from 14 residues. J gave up 5 bases and V 6 bases, and 10 bases lay outside the gene matches. CDR3 DNA: TGCGCCAGCAGGGTAACAGGGGAAAGGAACGAGCAGTACTTC. Protein sequence: CASRVTGERNEQYF.

This clonotype was recorded many times. V is TRBV10-2 and J is TRBJ2-2; 9 bases align to TRBD1. CDR3 size: 12 residues. V trimming: 11 bases; J trimming: 4 bases; junction bases outside the gene matches: 2. Germline V gives CDR1 WSHSY, CDR2 SAAADI. The CDR3: CAGQGPTGELFF. CDR3 bases: TGCGCCGGACAGGGGCCCACCGGGGAGCTGTTTTTT.

This clonotype was seen at least ten times. This sequence joins TRBV5-6 and TRBJ1-1, with D perhaps TRBD1 (6 bases). V was cut by 6 bases and J by 1 base, with 13 bases left in between. The CDR3 has 14 amino acids. Per germline, CDR1 SGHDT and CDR2 YYEEEE. Here the CDR3 reads CASTEDSKNTEAFF. CDR3 coding DNA: TGTGCCAGCACCGAGGACAGCAAGAACACTGAAGCTTTCTTT.

This clonotype was detected a few times. The chain combines TRBV28 with TRBJ1-1; D call uncertain. Germline values: CDR1 MDHEN, CDR2 SYDVKM. V gave up 6 bases and J gave up 11 bases, with 16 bases separating them. This CDR3 comprises 12 residues. The CDR3 protein is CASSNTPERAFF. In DNA form, the CDR3 reads TGTGCCAGCAGCAATACACCGGAGAGGGCTTTCTTT. Full variable domain (missing parts from reference TRBV28 and TRBJ1-1): DVKVTQSSRYLVKRTGEKVFLECVQDMDHENMFWYRQDPGLGLRLIYFSYDVKMKEKGDIPEGYSVSREKKERFSLILESASTNQTSMYLCASSNTPERAFFGQGTRLTVV.

The chain carries TRBV7-9 and TRBJ1-3, with D unresolved. CDR1 is SEHNR and CDR2 is FQNEAQ in the germline V gene (reference sequence). The CDR3 length is 16 residues. V was clipped by 5 bases and J by 0 bases, with 14 bases between them. As DNA, the CDR3 is TGTGCCAGCAGCCAAGAGTTTAGCAGCTCTGGAAACACCATATATTTT. Translated: CASSQEFSSSGNTIYF.

This clonotype was recorded many times. This chain connects TRBV20-1 to TRBJ2-5, with 12 bases fitting TRBD2. The germline CDR1 and CDR2 sequences are DFQATT and SNEGSKA (reference sequence). The V gene end was trimmed by 6 bases and the J gene end by 2 bases; junction bases not matched to a gene: 10. The CDR3 is made up of 16 amino acids. The CDR3 is CSALGLAGQLQETQYF. In DNA form, the CDR3 reads TGCAGTGCACTCGGACTAGCGGGACAATTACAAGAGACCCAGTACTTC.

This chain links TRBV7-2 with TRBJ1-5; D call uncertain. The V gene's germline CDR1 is SGHTA and CDR2 FQGNSA. V dropped 7 bases and J dropped 3 bases, with 10 bases sitting between them. The CDR3 runs 13 residues. The CDR3 DNA is TGTGCCAGCATCGGGATAGCCAATCAGCCCCAGCATTTT. Translating it yields CASIGIANQPQHF. Based on the CDR3 plus reference TRBV7-2 and TRBJ1-5, the full variable domain is GAGVSQSPSNKVTEKGKDVELRCDPISGHTALYWYRQSLGQGLEFLIYFQGNSAPDKSGLPSDRFSAERTGGSVSTLTIQRTQQEDSAVYLCASIGIANQPQHFGDGTRLSIL.

This clonotype was observed a single time. This rearrangement joins TRBV2 to TRBJ1-5, with TRBD1 matching over 8 bases. V gave up 6 bases and J gave up 2 bases; unmatched junction bases: 3. The CDR3 consists of 14 residues. Germline assignment: CDR1 SNHLY and CDR2 FYNNEI. As DNA, the CDR3 is TGTGCCAGCAGAGCGGGACAGGGCAATCAGCCCCAGCATTTT. Encoded protein: CASRAGQGNQPQHF.

The sample holds many counts of this clonotype. The CDR3 loop reads CASSYSQVGNQPQHF. CDR3 coding DNA: TGTGCCAGCAGTTACTCGCAGGTGGGGAATCAGCCCCAGCATTTT. The genes are TRBV6-6 and TRBJ1-5; D unclear. The CDR3 contains 15 residues. Trimming left V 0 bases short and J 4 bases short, with 10 bases between. Per germline, CDR1 MNHNY and CDR2 SVGAGI (reference sequence).

About this clonotype: A much larger clone is a single base away; this may be a read error. The chain combines TRBV9 with TRBJ2-7, with D perhaps matching TRBD1 (6 bases). The CDR3 is 14 residues long. Germline V gives CDR1 SGDLS, CDR2 YYNGEE. V was pared by 5 bases and J by 0 bases, with 12 bases between. This CDR3 reads CASSTGQSSYEQYF. In DNA form, the CDR3 reads TGTGCCAGCAGTACAGGACAGAGCTCCTACGAGCAGTACTTC.

Comment on this clonotype: Given the absence of the conserved phenylalanine or tryptophan at the CDR3 end, a read error is likely. The DNA is omitted, as the CDR3 cannot be located on it reliably, and the CDR3 follows TCRdb's listing. The CDR3: CASSVEKGPRL. This chain links TRBV9 with TRBJ1-1; no DNA check was done on the table's D call, TRBD1. CDR1 and CDR2 from the germline V gene are SGDLS and YYNGEE. The CDR3 totals 11 residues, both ends included.

J is TRBJ2-1 and V is TRBV7-2; 7 bases align to TRBD2. CDR3 size: 13 residues. CDR1 is SGHTA, CDR2 FQGNSA, per germline. V shed 5 bases, J shed 8 bases, and the junction held 6 bases outside the gene matches. The CDR3 DNA reads as TGTGCCAGCAGCCCCCCGGGAGGCGATGAGCAGTTCTTC. Translation gives CASSPPGGDEQFF.

The rearrangement uses TRBV19 and TRBJ2-6; D call uncertain. Trimming left V 3 bases short and J 8 bases short, with 8 bases between. Germline-derived CDR1 and CDR2 are LNHDA and SQIVND (reference sequence). CDR3 length equals 13 residues. The CDR3 spells CASSISWTNVLTF. The CDR3 nucleotides are TGTGCCAGTAGTATCTCTTGGACCAACGTCCTGACTTTC.

This clonotype was recorded many times. This chain links TRBV5-8 with TRBJ2-2; 9 bases align to TRBD1. CDR3 length equals 17 residues. Per the germline V gene, CDR1 is SGHTS and CDR2 is YDEGEE. J was trimmed by 3 bases and V by 5 bases; bases with no gene match: 11. This CDR3 is CASRTVPGQGYTGELFF. DNA of the CDR3: TGTGCCAGCAGAACCGTGCCCGGACAGGGGTACACCGGGGAGCTGTTTTTT.

This clonotype has only one observation. The chain has TRBV7-2 and TRBJ2-5, with TRBD1 identical over 8 bases. Germline lookup yields CDR1 SGHTA and CDR2 FQGNSA. The ends lost 6 bases at V and 2 bases at J; junction bases unmatched: 2. The CDR3 length is 13 residues. The CDR3 loop reads CASRGQVQETQYF. CDR3 in DNA: TGTGCCAGCAGGGGACAGGTACAAGAGACCCAGTACTTC.

This CDR3 reads CASSQDRYF. CDR3 sequence (DNA): TGTGCCAGCAGTCAGGACAGGTACTTC. The chain has TRBV2 and TRBJ2-5; the D gene is possibly TRBD1 (6 bases). V gave up 5 bases and J gave up 13 bases, with 8 bases separating them. The CDR3 sequence is 9 residues long. Germline CDR1 SNHLY, CDR2 FYNNEI.

This clonotype was seen at least ten times. The genes are TRBV9 and TRBJ1-4; D is ambiguous. The germline CDR1 and CDR2 sequences are SGDLS and YYNGEE. This CDR3 is 16 amino acids long. Trimming left V 0 bases short and J 6 bases short, with 15 bases between. The CDR3 coding sequence is TGTGCCAGCAGCGTAGGACTTCGGGTTGGGGATGAAAAACTGTTTTTT. It yields the protein CASSVGLRVGDEKLFF.

The V call is TRBV24-1, the J call TRBJ1-2; D unclear. The CDR3 sequence is 14 residues long. V was trimmed by 2 bases and J by 2 bases, leaving 8 bases between them. Germline V CDR1 and CDR2: KGHDR, SFDVKD. DNA of the CDR3: TGTGCCACCAGTGATTCTGCCGGGAACTATGGCTACACCTTC. It yields the protein CATSDSAGNYGYTF.

Ten or more counts support this clonotype. This chain links TRBV7-2 with TRBJ2-5; TRBD2 matches at 8 bases. Germline V CDR1 and CDR2: SGHTA, FQGNSA. The V segment lost 6 bases and the J segment 5 bases; nucleotides outside the gene matches: 5. This CDR3 has 13 residues. CDR3 residues: CASRIAGWETQYF. In DNA, the CDR3 is TGTGCCAGCAGGATAGCGGGGTGGGAGACCCAGTACTTC.

V gene TRBV29-1 combines with J gene TRBJ2-7; D is unclear. Germline lookup yields CDR1 SQVTM and CDR2 ANQGSEA. This CDR3 is built from 13 residues. V was clipped by 2 bases and J by 0 bases, with 8 bases between them. The chain's CDR3 is CSVEMPSSYEQYF. The CDR3 nucleotides are TGCAGCGTTGAAATGCCAAGCTCCTACGAGCAGTACTTC.

The CDR3 region has the DNA TGTGCCAGCAGCTTTATGTTGGGAGCCTACGAGCAGTACTTC. It yields the protein CASSFMLGAYEQYF. V and J are TRBV7-3 and TRBJ2-7; D perhaps matches TRBD2 (5 bases). The V and J ends lost 3 bases and 2 bases respectively, with 11 bases between them. The CDR3 runs 14 residues. Germline CDR1 and CDR2: SGHTA and FQGTGA.

The chain links TRBV11-3 to TRBJ2-7, with D tentatively TRBD1 (6 bases). The CDR3 runs to 14 residues. Per the germline V gene, CDR1 is SGHNT and CDR2 is YENEEA. V shed 5 bases and J shed 3 bases, with 14 bases lying between them. This CDR3 is CASSPGQSRYEQYF. CDR3 nucleotide sequence: TGTGCCAGCAGCCCCGGACAGTCCCGCTACGAGCAGTACTTC.

Ten or more counts support this clonotype. This rearrangement joins TRBV10-1 to TRBJ2-7; 10 bases agree with TRBD2. The CDR3 totals 16 residues. Germline values: CDR1 WNHNN, CDR2 SYGVQD (reference sequence). The V and J ends lost 5 bases and 0 bases, in that order; junction bases with no gene match: 7. CDR3 in amino acids: CASSPGLAASSYEQYF. The CDR3 nucleotides read TGCGCCAGCAGTCCAGGACTAGCGGCGAGCTCCTACGAGCAGTACTTC.

This clonotype was picked up many times. This chain connects TRBV20-1 to TRBJ1-1; the D is unclear. CDR3 size: 10 residues. V gave up 4 bases and J gave up 2 bases, with 2 bases separating them. Germline V gene lookup returns CDR1 DFQATT and CDR2 SNEGSKA (reference sequence). CDR3 coding DNA: TGCAGTGCTACCAACACTGAAGCTTTCTTT. Translated, it gives CSATNTEAFF.